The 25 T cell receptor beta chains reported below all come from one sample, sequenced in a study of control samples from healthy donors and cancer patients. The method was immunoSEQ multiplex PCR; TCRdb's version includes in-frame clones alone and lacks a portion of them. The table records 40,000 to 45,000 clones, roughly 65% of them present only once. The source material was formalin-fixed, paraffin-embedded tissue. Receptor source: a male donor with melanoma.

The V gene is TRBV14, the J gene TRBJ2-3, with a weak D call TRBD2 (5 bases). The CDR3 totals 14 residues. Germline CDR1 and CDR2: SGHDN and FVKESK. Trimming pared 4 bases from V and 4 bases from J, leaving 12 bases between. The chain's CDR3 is CASSPLEGPDTQYF. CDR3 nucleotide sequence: TGTGCCAGCAGCCCCCTAGAGGGCCCAGATACGCAGTATTTT.

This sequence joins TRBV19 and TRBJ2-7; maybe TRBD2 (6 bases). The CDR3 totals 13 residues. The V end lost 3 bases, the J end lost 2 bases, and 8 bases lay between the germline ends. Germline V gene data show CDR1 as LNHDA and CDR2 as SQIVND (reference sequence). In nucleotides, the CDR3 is TGTGCCAGTAGTATGAGACTAGCCTACGAGCAGTACTTC. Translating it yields CASSMRLAYEQYF.

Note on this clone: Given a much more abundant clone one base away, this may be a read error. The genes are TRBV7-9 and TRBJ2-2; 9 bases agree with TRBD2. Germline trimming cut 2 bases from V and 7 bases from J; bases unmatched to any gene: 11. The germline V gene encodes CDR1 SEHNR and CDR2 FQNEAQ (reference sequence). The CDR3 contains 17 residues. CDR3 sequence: CASSLFQTQTSGGELFF. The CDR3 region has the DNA TGTGCCAGCAGCTTATTCCAAACCCAGACTAGCGGCGGGGAGCTGTTTTTT.

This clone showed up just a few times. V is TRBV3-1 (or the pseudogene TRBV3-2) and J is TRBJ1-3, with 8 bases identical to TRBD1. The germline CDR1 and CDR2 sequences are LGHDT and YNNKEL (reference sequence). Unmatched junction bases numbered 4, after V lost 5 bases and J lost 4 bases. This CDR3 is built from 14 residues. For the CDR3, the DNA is TGTGCCAGCAGCGATCGGGACAGGGGAAACACCATATATTTT. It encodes CASSDRDRGNTIYF.

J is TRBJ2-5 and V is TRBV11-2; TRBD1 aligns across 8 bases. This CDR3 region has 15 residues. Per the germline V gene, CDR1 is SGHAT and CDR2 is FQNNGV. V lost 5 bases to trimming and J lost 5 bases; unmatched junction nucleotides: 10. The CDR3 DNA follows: TGTGCCAGCAGCCAAAGGACAGGGACGGGGGAGACCCAGTACTTC. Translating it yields CASSQRTGTGETQYF.

CDR3 loop: CASSVDRDEKLFF. The CDR3 nucleotides read TGTGCCAGCAGCGTAGACAGGGACGAAAAACTGTTTTTT. The J gene is TRBJ1-4, the V gene TRBV7-2; 7 bases map to TRBD1. The CDR3 contains 13 residues. V was clipped by 5 bases and J by 8 bases; unmatched bases: 5. Per germline, CDR1 SGHTA and CDR2 FQGNSA. Drawing the rest from reference TRBV7-2 and TRBJ1-4, the complete variable domain is GAGVSQSPSNKVTEKGKDVELRCDPISGHTALYWYRQSLGQGLEFLIYFQGNSAPDKSGLPSDRFSAERTGGSVSTLTIQRTQQEDSAVYLCASSVDRDEKLFFGSGTQLSVL.

CDR3 coding DNA: TGTGCCAGCAGCCGTCCCGAAGACTACGAGCAGTACTTC. It is translated as CASSRPEDYEQYF. The genes are TRBV28 and TRBJ2-7, with D uncertain. V dropped 6 bases and J dropped 3 bases, with 12 bases sitting between them. The germline CDR1 and CDR2 sequences are MDHEN and SYDVKM. The CDR3 length is 13 residues. The variable domain in full, completed from reference TRBV28 and TRBJ2-7, reads DVKVTQSSRYLVKRTGEKVFLECVQDMDHENMFWYRQDPGLGLRLIYFSYDVKMKEKGDIPEGYSVSREKKERFSLILESASTNQTSMYLCASSRPEDYEQYFGPGTRLTVT.

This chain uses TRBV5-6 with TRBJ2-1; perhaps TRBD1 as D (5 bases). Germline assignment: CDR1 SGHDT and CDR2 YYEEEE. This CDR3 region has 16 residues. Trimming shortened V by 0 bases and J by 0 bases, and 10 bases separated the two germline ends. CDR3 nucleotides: TGTGCCAGCAGCTTGGTAGGGGCCTACTCCTACAATGAGCAGTTCTTC. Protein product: CASSLVGAYSYNEQFF.

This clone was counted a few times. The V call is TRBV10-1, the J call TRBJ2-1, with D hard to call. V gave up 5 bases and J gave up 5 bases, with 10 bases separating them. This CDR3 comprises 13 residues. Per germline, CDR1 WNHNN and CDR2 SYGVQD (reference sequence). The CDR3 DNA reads TGCGCCAGCAGTCTGGACCAGGACAATGAGCAGTTCTTC. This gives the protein CASSLDQDNEQFF.

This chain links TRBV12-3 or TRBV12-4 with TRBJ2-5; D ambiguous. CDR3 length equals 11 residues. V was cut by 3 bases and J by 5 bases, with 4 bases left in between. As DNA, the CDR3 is TGTGCCAGCAGTTTCCGGGAGACCCAGTACTTC. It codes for CASSFRETQYF.

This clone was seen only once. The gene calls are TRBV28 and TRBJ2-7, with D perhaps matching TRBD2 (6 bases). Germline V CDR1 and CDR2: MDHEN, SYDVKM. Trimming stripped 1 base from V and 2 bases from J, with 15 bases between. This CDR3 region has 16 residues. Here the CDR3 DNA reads TGTGCCAGCAGTTTATTCGGCGGGGTGTACGCCTACGAGCAGTACTTC. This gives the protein CASSLFGGVYAYEQYF.

The CDR3 spells CASSAGGGRGELFF. The CDR3 nucleotides are TGTGCCAGCAGTGCGGGGGGAGGGCGCGGGGAGCTGTTTTTT. The rearrangement joins TRBV6-4 to TRBJ2-2, with 7 bases lining up with TRBD2. Trimming removed 4 bases from V and 7 bases from J; junction bases left unmatched: 6. Germline V gene sequence: CDR1 MRHNA, CDR2 SNTAGT. This CDR3 region has 14 residues.

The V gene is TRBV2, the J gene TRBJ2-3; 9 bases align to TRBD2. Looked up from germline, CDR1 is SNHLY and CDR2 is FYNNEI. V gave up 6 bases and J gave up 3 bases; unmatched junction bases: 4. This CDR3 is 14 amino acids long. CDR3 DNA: TGTGCCAGCAGGGAGACTAGCGGAACAGATACGCAGTATTTT. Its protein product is CASRETSGTDTQYF.

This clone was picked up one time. In DNA, the CDR3 is TGTGCCAGCAGTTACTCTGGGGCCCTGGGTGAAAAACTGTTTTTT. It is translated as CASSYSGALGEKLFF. The chain recombines TRBV6-5 with TRBJ1-4; tentatively, D is TRBD1 (5 bases). Germline V gene sequence: CDR1 MNHEY, CDR2 SVGAGI. Trimming left V 0 bases short and J 7 bases short, with 12 bases between. CDR3 length: 15 amino acids.

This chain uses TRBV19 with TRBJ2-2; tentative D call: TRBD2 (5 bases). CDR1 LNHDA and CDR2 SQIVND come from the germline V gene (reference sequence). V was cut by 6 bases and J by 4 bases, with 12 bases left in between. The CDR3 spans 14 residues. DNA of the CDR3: TGTGCCAGTAGAAGAACTAGATCCACCGGGGAGCTGTTTTTT. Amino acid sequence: CASRRTRSTGELFF.

The CDR3 protein is CASSTRTSDSSNQPQHF. The CDR3 region has the DNA TGTGCCAGCAGCACCCGAACTTCCGACAGTAGCAATCAGCCCCAGCATTTT. The chain employs TRBV21-1 and TRBJ1-5; the table's D call TRBD1 went unverified against the DNA. TRBV21-1 is a known pseudogene. This CDR3 spans 17 amino acids.

CDR3 in DNA: TGTGCCAGCAGCTTCGGGGGTGGGAACGAGCAGTACTTC. Amino acids: CASSFGGGNEQYF. This chain connects TRBV7-9 to TRBJ2-7, with a weak D call TRBD2 (6 bases). From germline, CDR1 is SEHNR and CDR2 FQNEAQ (reference sequence). This CDR3 region has 13 residues. V lost 3 bases to trimming and J lost 5 bases, with 11 bases between them.

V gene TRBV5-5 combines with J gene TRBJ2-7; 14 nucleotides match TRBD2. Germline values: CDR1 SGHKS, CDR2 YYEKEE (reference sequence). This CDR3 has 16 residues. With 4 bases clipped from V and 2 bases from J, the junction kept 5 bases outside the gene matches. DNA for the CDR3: TGTGCCAGCAGCCCGGAGACTAGCGGGAGGGCCTACGAGCAGTACTTC. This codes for CASSPETSGRAYEQYF.

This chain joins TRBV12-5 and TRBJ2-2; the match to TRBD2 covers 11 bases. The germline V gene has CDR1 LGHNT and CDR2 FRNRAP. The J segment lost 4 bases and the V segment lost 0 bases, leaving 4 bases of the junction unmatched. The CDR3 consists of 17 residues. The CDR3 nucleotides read TGTGCTAGTGGTTTGGTATTGGGACTAGCGGTCACCGGGGAGCTGTTTTTT. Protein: CASGLVLGLAVTGELFF.

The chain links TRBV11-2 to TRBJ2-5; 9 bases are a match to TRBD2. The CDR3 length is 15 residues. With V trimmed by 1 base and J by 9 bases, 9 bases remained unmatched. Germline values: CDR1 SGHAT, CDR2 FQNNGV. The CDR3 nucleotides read TGTGCCAGCAGCTTAGCGGCGGAGGCGGGAGGGTCCCAGTACTTC. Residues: CASSLAAEAGGSQYF. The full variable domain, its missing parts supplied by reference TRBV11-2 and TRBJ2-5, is EAGVAQSPRYKIIEKRQSVAFWCNPISGHATLYWYQQILGQGPKLLIQFQNNGVVDDSQLPKDRFSAERLKGVDSTLKIQPAKLEDSAVYLCASSLAAEAGGSQYFGPGTRLLVL.

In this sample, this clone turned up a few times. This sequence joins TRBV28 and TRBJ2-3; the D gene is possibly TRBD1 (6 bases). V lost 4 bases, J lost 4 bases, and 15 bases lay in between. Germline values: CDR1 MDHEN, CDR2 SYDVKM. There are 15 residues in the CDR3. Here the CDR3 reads CASSYGTRRADTQYF. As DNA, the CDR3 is TGTGCCAGCAGTTACGGGACAAGGCGGGCAGATACGCAGTATTTT.

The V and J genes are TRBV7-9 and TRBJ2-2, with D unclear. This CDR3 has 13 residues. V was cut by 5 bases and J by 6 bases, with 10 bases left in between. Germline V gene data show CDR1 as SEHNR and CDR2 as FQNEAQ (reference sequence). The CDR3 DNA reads TGTGCCAGCAGCCACATCCTTCCCGGGGAGCTGTTTTTT. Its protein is CASSHILPGELFF.

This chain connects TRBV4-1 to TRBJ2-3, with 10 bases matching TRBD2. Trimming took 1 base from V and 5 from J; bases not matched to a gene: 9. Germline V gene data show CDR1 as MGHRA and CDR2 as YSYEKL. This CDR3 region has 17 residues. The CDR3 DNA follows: TGCGCCAGCAGCCAAGGAGCGGGAGGGGGGTCAGGAGATACGCAGTATTTT. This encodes CASSQGAGGGSGDTQYF.

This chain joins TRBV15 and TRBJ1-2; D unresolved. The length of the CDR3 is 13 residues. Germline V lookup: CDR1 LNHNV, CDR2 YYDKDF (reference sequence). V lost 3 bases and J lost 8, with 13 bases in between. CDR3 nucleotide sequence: TGTGCCACCAGCAGGCCTTTATTATACGGCTACACCTTC. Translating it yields CATSRPLLYGYTF.

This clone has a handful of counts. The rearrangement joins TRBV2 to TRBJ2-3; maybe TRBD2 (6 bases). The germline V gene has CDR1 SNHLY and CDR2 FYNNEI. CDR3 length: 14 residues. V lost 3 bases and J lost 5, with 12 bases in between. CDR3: CASSDSFGGDTQYF. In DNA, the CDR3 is TGTGCCAGCAGTGACTCGTTCGGGGGAGATACGCAGTATTTT.